This TCR beta chain appears in the sequencing data of a study of blood T cell repertoires in COVID-19. For the study at large: Sources were T cells, B-cell-depleted T cells, or PBMCs; the material itself was cDNA or gDNA.

The CDR3 contains 11 residues. Trimming cost V 8 bases and J 8 bases, with 12 bases left between them. The assay was immunoSEQ multiplex PCR, and TCRdb's table has in-frame clones only and misses some. The sample lists some 300,000 clones, about 91% occurring once. The gene calls are TRBV12-3 or TRBV12-4 and TRBJ1-2; weak D call: TRBD1 (6 bases). The sequenced sample was peripheral blood. This sequence originates from a woman in her thirties who had recovered from COVID-19. The CDR3 DNA reads as TGTGCCAGCGCATCCAGGGGAGGCTACACCTTC. Translating it yields CASASRGGYTF.